These 8 T cell receptor beta chains share one sample of origin, sequenced in a study of blood T cell repertoires in COVID-19. Using immunoSEQ multiplex PCR, the repertoire was profiled, and TCRdb retains in-frame clones only, with some absent. The sample lists 310,000 or so clones; 87% were seen once. Sample: PBMCs or T cells enriched from blood (not recorded which). The origin of the receptors is a woman aged 40 to 55 who had recovered from COVID-19.

In this sample, this clone turned up a few times. The chain links TRBV10-3 to TRBJ2-7; D gene unclear. The V end was cut by 3 bases, the J end by 6 bases, with 15 bases between. Germline-derived CDR1 and CDR2 are ENHRY and SYGVKD. CDR3 size: 14 residues. CDR3 coding DNA: TGTGCCATCAGTGACCCCCCAGCGTCCGGCGAGCAGTACTTC. Translation gives CAISDPPASGEQYF.

This clone was observed a few times. The chain employs TRBV6-5 and TRBJ1-4; 10 positions match TRBD1. The trim removed 7 bases at V and 0 bases at J, leaving 2 bases unmatched. Looked up from germline, CDR1 is MNHEY and CDR2 is SVGAGI. This CDR3 contains 15 residues. The CDR3 nucleotides are TGTGCCAGCAAAGGACAGGGGGCAACTAATGAAAAACTGTTTTTT. It is translated as CASKGQGATNEKLFF.

The chain has TRBV30 and TRBJ1-1, with D maybe TRBD1 (5 bases). Trimming took 5 bases from V and 4 from J, leaving 14 bases between them. This CDR3 spans 13 amino acids. In germline, CDR1 is GTSNPN, CDR2 SVGIG (reference sequence). The CDR3 spells CAWDRRQGTEAFF. In DNA form, the CDR3 reads TGTGCCTGGGACCGCCGGCAGGGCACTGAAGCTTTCTTT.

This chain links TRBV6-5 with TRBJ2-7; TRBD2 matches at 11 bases. The CDR3 loop spans 14 amino acids. Germline V CDR1 and CDR2: MNHEY, SVGAGI. The trim removed 6 bases at V and 3 bases at J, leaving 4 bases unmatched. The CDR3 loop reads CASSYTSGSYEQYF. CDR3 DNA sequence: TGTGCCAGCAGCTACACTAGCGGGAGCTACGAGCAGTACTTC.

This chain uses TRBV19 with TRBJ1-4; no firm D call. The CDR3 totals 17 residues. V was trimmed by 6 bases and J by 7 bases, leaving 24 bases between them. The germline gives CDR1 LNHDA, CDR2 SQIVND (reference sequence). The CDR3, as DNA: TGTGCCAGTAGCTCCCCCACCCGGGAAGGGAGTGGTGAAAAACTGTTTTTT. This encodes CASSSPTREGSGEKLFF. The full variable domain, completed using reference TRBV19 and TRBJ1-4, is DGGITQSPKYLFRKEGQNVTLSCEQNLNHDAMYWYRQDPGQGLRLIYYSQIVNDFQKGDIAEGYSVSREKKESFPLTVTSAQKNPTAFYLCASSSPTREGSGEKLFFGSGTQLSVL.

Remarks on this clone: This specimen includes other DNA sequences encoding the same CDR3. The CDR3 spells CSASRGLAGNQETQYF. As DNA, the CDR3 is TGCAGTGCTAGTCGGGGGCTAGCGGGGAACCAAGAGACCCAGTACTTC. The rearrangement links TRBV20-1 to TRBJ2-5; TRBD2 agrees at 9 bases. J lost 0 bases, V lost 3 bases, and 8 bases had no gene match. Germline V lookup: CDR1 DFQATT, CDR2 SNEGSKA (reference sequence). There are 16 residues in the CDR3.

This clone was detected once. The V and J genes are TRBV2 and TRBJ2-2; 10 nucleotides match TRBD2. Germline values: CDR1 SNHLY, CDR2 FYNNEI. The CDR3 has 15 residues. Losses at the gene ends were 4 bases for V and 1 base for J; bases not matched to a gene: 0. The CDR3, as DNA: TGTGCCAGCAGTGGGACTAGCGGGAACACCGGGGAGCTGTTTTTT. Translated: CASSGTSGNTGELFF.

The chain uses TRBV2 and TRBJ2-7; 9 bases are shared with TRBD2. V was clipped by 8 bases and J by 2 bases; unmatched bases: 7. The germline V gene encodes CDR1 SNHLY and CDR2 FYNNEI. The CDR3 is 14 amino acids. CDR3 region: CASGGASGTYEQYF. CDR3 coding DNA: TGTGCCAGCGGAGGGGCTAGCGGGACCTACGAGCAGTACTTC.